This is a list of T cell receptor beta chains from one sample in a study of blood T cell repertoires in COVID-19. The data were produced by immunoSEQ multiplex PCR, yet TCRdb's version contains in-frame clones alone and is incomplete. Found here are about 260,000 clones, approximately 87% of them singletons; the top ten hold 3.5% to 5.5%. Specimen: peripheral blood. Every receptor here comes from a man aged 55 to 69 who had recovered from COVID-19. CDR3s include the opening cysteine and the closing phenylalanine or tryptophan. Fields, in order: CDR3 protein, CDR3 length, clone size, V gene. Some rows mark clone size as missing; the rest say once, few, many or name a class of expanded clone.

CDR3aa: CATSRAGVNQETQYF
len: 15
abundance: NA
v_gene: TRBV24-1

CDR3aa: CASSSGVGDTQYF
len: 13
abundance: NA
v_gene: TRBV4-1

CDR3aa: CSGSGGHEQYF
len: 11
abundance: NA
v_gene: TRBV29-1

CDR3aa: CASSPVPVPYEQYF
len: 14
abundance: NA
v_gene: TRBV3-1/TRBV3-2

CDR3aa: CASSLGRTGGTEAFF
len: 15
abundance: NA
v_gene: TRBV5-4

CDR3aa: CASSHGVSYEQYF
len: 13
abundance: NA
v_gene: TRBV12-3/TRBV12-4

CDR3aa: CASRRTLIAGVLKDEQFF
len: 18
abundance: NA
v_gene: TRBV19

CDR3aa: CASSRGTLNTGELFF
len: 15
abundance: once
v_gene: TRBV11-3

CDR3aa: CASSQGPANYGYTF
len: 14
abundance: NA
v_gene: TRBV4-1

CDR3aa: CASSTGQGGGYGYTF
len: 15
abundance: few
v_gene: TRBV5-1

CDR3aa: CASSPTGIYGYTF
len: 13
abundance: few
v_gene: TRBV7-9

CDR3aa: CASSPQFDSTEAFF
len: 14
abundance: NA
v_gene: TRBV18

CDR3aa: CASSLGGQGYEQYF
len: 14
abundance: NA
v_gene: TRBV18

CDR3aa: CASSQELAETGELFF
len: 15
abundance: NA
v_gene: TRBV3-1/TRBV3-2

CDR3aa: CASSYSGAWSQYF
len: 13
abundance: NA
v_gene: TRBV6-2/TRBV6-3

CDR3aa: CASSYGTGEGEKLFF
len: 15
abundance: NA
v_gene: TRBV6-5

CDR3aa: CASSQETSGRVDTQYF
len: 16
abundance: NA
v_gene: TRBV4-2

CDR3aa: CASSYSLGREYEAFF
len: 15
abundance: NA
v_gene: TRBV6-5

CDR3aa: CASSNRVKGYTF
len: 12
abundance: once
v_gene: TRBV12-3/TRBV12-4

CDR3aa: CASSQLLGGSYGNQPQHF
len: 18
abundance: few
v_gene: TRBV4-1

CDR3aa: CASSQDLIIQGNYGYTF
len: 17
abundance: NA
v_gene: TRBV4-1

CDR3aa: CASSLGWRGGSATQYF
len: 16
abundance: NA
v_gene: TRBV5-1

CDR3aa: CASSSPGQGTDTQYF
len: 15
abundance: NA
v_gene: TRBV5-4

CDR3aa: CASSQDPSSYNEQFF
len: 15
abundance: NA
v_gene: TRBV4-2

CDR3aa: CASTGGGMSSGNTIYF
len: 16
abundance: NA
v_gene: TRBV28

CDR3aa: CASSYWGDNQPQHF
len: 14
abundance: NA
v_gene: TRBV27

CDR3aa: CASSREISGNTIYF
len: 14
abundance: NA
v_gene: TRBV5-4

CDR3aa: CASSGQGLAGGTGELFF
len: 17
abundance: NA
v_gene: TRBV5-1

CDR3aa: CASSVTSGGPAGTGELFF
len: 18
abundance: NA
v_gene: TRBV9

CDR3aa: CASSIAGNTIYF
len: 12
abundance: NA
v_gene: TRBV6-5

CDR3aa: CASSVASSGTDTQYF
len: 15
abundance: NA
v_gene: TRBV9

CDR3aa: CASSPLTEAFF
len: 11
abundance: NA
v_gene: TRBV12-3/TRBV12-4

CDR3aa: CASGRGEGLNTGELFF
len: 16
abundance: NA
v_gene: TRBV19

CDR3aa: CASSQELRTANTGELFF
len: 17
abundance: NA
v_gene: TRBV4-1

CDR3aa: CASSRAQVTYEQYF
len: 14
abundance: NA
v_gene: TRBV5-6

CDR3aa: CASSSGTSGSGQETQYF
len: 17
abundance: once
v_gene: TRBV5-1

CDR3aa: CASSLKFPGGAYNSPLHF
len: 18
abundance: NA
v_gene: TRBV5-1

CDR3aa: CASSPARGGMNTGELFF
len: 17
abundance: NA
v_gene: TRBV7-6

CDR3aa: CASSSTSGLQETQYF
len: 15
abundance: NA
v_gene: TRBV6-5

CDR3aa: CASSSLAGGPDIQYF
len: 15
abundance: NA
v_gene: TRBV7-3

CDR3aa: CASSVGQGNNSPLHF
len: 15
abundance: NA
v_gene: TRBV9

CDR3aa: CASSSPAGYNSPLHF
len: 15
abundance: NA
v_gene: TRBV28

CDR3aa: CASSSYRTDMNTEAFF
len: 16
abundance: few
v_gene: TRBV5-1

CDR3aa: CASSWRGTGPQKLFF
len: 15
abundance: NA
v_gene: TRBV11-2

CDR3aa: CASSSSGGHYNEQFF
len: 15
abundance: NA
v_gene: TRBV9

CDR3aa: CASSRGGGAVLDTQYF
len: 16
abundance: NA
v_gene: TRBV7-2

CDR3aa: CASSLAGGARDTQYF
len: 15
abundance: NA
v_gene: TRBV5-4

CDR3aa: CASSKDSYEQYF
len: 12
abundance: NA
v_gene: TRBV21-1

CDR3aa: CASSPGTSGSGAYNEQFF
len: 18
abundance: NA
v_gene: TRBV18

CDR3aa: CASCPTGYTGELFF
len: 14
abundance: few
v_gene: TRBV19

CDR3aa: CASSQAQRELYEQYF
len: 15
abundance: NA
v_gene: TRBV4-1

CDR3aa: CASSSQGNAEAFF
len: 13
abundance: once
v_gene: TRBV5-1

CDR3aa: CASSSGTSSYEQYF
len: 14
abundance: NA
v_gene: TRBV19

CDR3aa: CASSQGSRVGTYEQYF
len: 16
abundance: NA
v_gene: TRBV5-4

CDR3aa: CASSSNTEAFF
len: 11
abundance: NA
v_gene: TRBV9